This T cell receptor (beta chain) came from a study of T cell repertoires in cytomegalovirus infection. Germline CDR1 and CDR2: LNHNV and YYDKDF (reference sequence). The CDR3 runs to 14 residues. V lost 0 bases and J lost 7, with 12 bases in between. Only a few counts were recorded for this clonotype. TCRdb re-derived calls from the reads in MiXCR, one entry per CDR3 protein. The table shows 150,000 or so distinct CDR3 sequences, with more than 15% occurring only once. The chain recombines TRBV15 with TRBJ1-1; weak D call: TRBD1 (6 bases). The sequence came from a human donor in good health (CMV status not recorded). Some clones in this sample may be carry-over from other donors' samples. The material sequenced was CD8+ T cells from PBMCs. The CDR3 reads CATSREQGKVEAFF. The DNA for the CDR3 is TGTGCCACCAGCAGAGAACAGGGTAAAGTTGAAGCTTTCTTT. Complete variable domain (other parts from reference TRBV15 and TRBJ1-1): DAMVIQNPRYQVTQFGKPVTLSCSQTLNHNVMYWYQQKSSQAPKLLFHYYDKDFNNEADTPDNFQSRRPNTSFCFLDIRSPGLGDTAMYLCATSREQGKVEAFFGQGTRLTVV.